This TCR beta chain appears in the sequencing data of a study of regulatory T cells in long-lasting Graves disease (dated by TCRdb to the early 2020s). Background on the whole study: Persistent Graves' disease was defined as antithyroid drug treatment for over 5 years with persistently positive TSH receptor autoantibodies. Persistent Graves' disease patients were compared with newly diagnosed Graves' disease patients by peripheral blood TCR sequencing and RNA sequencing. The study was conducted in China and was registered as a clinical trial. A total of around 35 samples underwent TCR sequencing: some 13 from persistent and some 20 from newly diagnosed Graves' disease patients. Antithyroid drugs had been taken for 8.5 to 13 years on average by persistent Graves' disease patients in the clinical cohort.

This clonotype was detected a few times. Its specific antigen is unknown. Base qualities are not provided; no much larger clone lies one nucleotide away. On the study overall, not on this receptor specifically: TRBV28, TRBJ1-2 and TRBJ2-5 were preferentially used in persistent disease, while TRBV20-1 and TRBJ2-1 were favored in newly diagnosed disease. Patients with persistent disease shared more public clonotypes (roughly 2,900) than newly diagnosed patients did (about 970). Sequencing and analysis were limited to the TCR beta chain. The study examined only peripheral blood because the primary lesion, thyroid tissue, could not be accessed. The authors acknowledged the small sample size as a limitation that may reduce accuracy. Compared with newly diagnosed patients, patients with persistent Graves' disease had lower TCR Shannon entropy and fewer highly expanded clones, which suggests clonal expansion.

V is trimmed back by 0 bases and J by 4 bases, and the junction contains 7 bases that no gene match accounts for. Including the terminal cysteine and phenylalanine, the CDR3 comprises 16 residues. The CDR3 DNA has 48 bases and is translated from base 1. Via the germline V gene, CDR1 is SGHRS and CDR2 YFSETQ. The intended sense of this specimen's time point label: persistent/refractory GD, antithyroid drugs over 5 years with positive TRAb. For both TCR sequencing and RNA sequencing, RNA was extracted from PBMCs using TRIzol. The diagnosis of Graves' disease followed American Thyroid Association guidelines. The patients came from an endocrinology department in Xi'an, China. Each patient gave around 9.2 milliliters of peripheral blood, collected in an EDTA anticoagulant tube. Ficoll Paque Plus density gradient separation was used to isolate PBMCs, and no additional T cell sorting was done. An Agilent 2100 Bioanalyzer and agarose gel were used to assess RNA quality, and a NanoDrop 2000 was used to measure RNA concentration.

The library was produced with multiplex PCR. This sample was sequenced with an Illumina HiSeq 4000. TCR beta libraries were built with iRepertoire HTBI primers and Arm-PCR amplification of CDR3 regions. Before sequencing, the PCR products underwent gel purification. The authors' analysis ran thus. Across samples, 60 to 70 TRBV and 12 to 15 TRBJ segments were identified and used for gene usage analysis of CDR3 amino acid clonotypes. COPE and FqMerger were used to merge the filtered high-quality paired reads into contigs. BLAST was used to align contigs to IMGT TRBV, TRBD and TRBJ reference genes, with CDR3 defined following IMGT. Any clonotype with a frequency above 0.1% was classified as a highly expanded clone. Shannon entropy served as the measure of repertoire diversity, while the Gini coefficient captured V-J evenness. A clonotype was considered public if more than one individual shared it. The public reads were quality trimmed at Q25 with fastp and then assembled into clones with MiXCR by TCRdb, keeping productive beta chains. Rows with one shared CDR3 protein collapse into an entry with the most common genes and DNA. These V and J calls originate from TCRdb's pipeline instead of the authors' own analysis. Within this sample are about 470,000 distinct CDR3 sequences, with around a fifth of them counted one time only. About 7% of the sample is held by the ten biggest clonotypes.

The sequence was collected from a female donor with Graves disease. The V and J genes are TRBV5-1 and TRBJ1-1; 9 bases in the middle match TRBD1. This specimen consisted of peripheral blood mononuclear cells (PBMCs), obtained when the disease was refractory, from a patient treated with antithyroid drugs. The CDR3 sequence is CASSLAPLTGGTEAFF. In nucleotides, the sequence is TGCGCCAGCAGCTTGGCCCCCCTGACAGGGGGCACTGAAGCTTTCTTT.